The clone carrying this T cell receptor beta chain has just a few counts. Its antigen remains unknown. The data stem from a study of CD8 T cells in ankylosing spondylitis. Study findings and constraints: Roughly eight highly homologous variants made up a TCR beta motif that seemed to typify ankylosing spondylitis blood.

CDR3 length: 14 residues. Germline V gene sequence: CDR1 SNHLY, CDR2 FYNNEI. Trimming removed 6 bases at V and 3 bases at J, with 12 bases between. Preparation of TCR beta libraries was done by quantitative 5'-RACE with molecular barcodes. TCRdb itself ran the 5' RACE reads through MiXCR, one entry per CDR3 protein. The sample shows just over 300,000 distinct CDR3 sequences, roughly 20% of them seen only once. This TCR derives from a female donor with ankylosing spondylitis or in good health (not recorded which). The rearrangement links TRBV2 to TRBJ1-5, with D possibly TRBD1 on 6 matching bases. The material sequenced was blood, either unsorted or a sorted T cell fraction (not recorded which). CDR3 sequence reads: CASSPGHDNQPQHF. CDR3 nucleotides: TGTGCCAGCAGCCCGGGACACGACAATCAGCCCCAGCATTTT.